These 9 T cell receptor beta chains originate from one sample sequenced in a study of PD-1 blockade in mismatch repair-deficient tumors. Produced via immunoSEQ multiplex PCR; TCRdb's table is partial and in-frame only. The sample yields 75,000 to 80,000 clones, approximately 81% seen once. The sample here was peripheral blood, taken 44 weeks after starting pembrolizumab. The receptors shown here come from an adult with mismatch repair-deficient cancer.

There are a few counts of this clone. The chain's CDR3 is CASMKEGGRGYTF. DNA of the CDR3: TGTGCCAGTATGAAGGAGGGAGGTAGGGGCTACACCTTC. The chain couples TRBV19 to TRBJ1-2; no definite D call. The germline CDR1 and CDR2 sequences are LNHDA and SQIVND (reference sequence). The CDR3 totals 13 residues. Trimming took 7 bases from V and 8 from J, leaving 17 bases between them.

The chain recombines TRBV5-4 with TRBJ2-1; either TRBD1 or TRBD2 may supply D (5 bases each). The CDR3 is 16 residues long. Deletions cut 2 bases from V and 3 bases from J, with 15 bases between. From germline, CDR1 is SGHNT and CDR2 YYREEE (reference sequence). CDR3 sequence: CASSLGTRQSYNEQFF. Written as DNA, the CDR3 is TGTGCCAGCAGCTTAGGGACGCGACAGAGCTACAATGAGCAGTTCTTC. Based on the CDR3 plus reference TRBV5-4 and TRBJ2-1, the full variable domain is ETGVTQSPTHLIKTRGQQVTLRCSSQSGHNTVSWYQQALGQGPQFIFQYYREEENGRGNFPPRFSGLQFPNYSSELNVNALELDDSALYLCASSLGTRQSYNEQFFGPGTRLTVL.

The genes are TRBV6-5 and TRBJ1-2; TRBD1 might be the D (5 bases). The V and J ends lost 6 bases and 4 bases respectively, with 15 bases between them. Germline lookup yields CDR1 MNHEY and CDR2 SVGAGI. This CDR3 is built from 14 residues. The CDR3 DNA reads as TGTGCCAGCAGAAGTGAAGGGAGGGGCTATGGCTACACCTTC. As protein: CASRSEGRGYGYTF.

The chain is built from TRBV6-5 and TRBJ2-7; D tentatively reads TRBD1 or TRBD2 (5 bases each). Trimming pared 2 bases from V and 1 base from J, leaving 15 bases between. In germline, CDR1 is MNHEY, CDR2 SVGAGI. The CDR3 contains 16 residues. The DNA of the CDR3 is TGTGCCAGCAGTTACCGTTCGAGGGGCGATTCCTACGAGCAGTACTTC. It specifies CASSYRSRGDSYEQYF.

This clone was seen a single time. This chain uses TRBV4-3 with TRBJ2-3, with 8 bases identical to TRBD2. This CDR3 region has 15 residues. J lost 4 bases, V lost 3 bases, and 6 bases had no gene match. Germline lookup yields CDR1 LGHNA and CDR2 YSLEER. The CDR3: CASSQFTSGPDTQYF. The CDR3 DNA follows: TGCGCCAGCAGCCAGTTCACTAGCGGACCAGATACGCAGTATTTT.

This chain's CDR3 is CASIDSASTDTQYF. CDR3 in DNA: TGTGCCAGTATCGACAGTGCTAGCACAGATACGCAGTATTTT. The chain links TRBV28 to TRBJ2-3; D might be TRBD1 (5 bases). Germline V lookup: CDR1 MDHEN, CDR2 SYDVKM. This CDR3 spans 14 amino acids. Trimming took 9 bases from V and 0 from J, leaving 13 bases between them.

The chain uses TRBV2 and TRBJ2-3; 7 bases align to TRBD1. This CDR3 region has 16 residues. Germline V CDR1 and CDR2: SNHLY, FYNNEI. V trimming: 4 bases; J trimming: 4 bases; junction bases outside the gene matches: 11. The DNA of the CDR3 is TGTGCCAGCAGTGCGGGACAGTACGGTCGAGCAGATACGCAGTATTTT. It translates to CASSAGQYGRADTQYF.

The rearrangement joins TRBV28 to TRBJ2-7; maybe TRBD1 (6 bases). Germline V CDR1 and CDR2: MDHEN, SYDVKM. The CDR3 runs to 14 residues. V lost 7 bases, J lost 3 bases, and 16 bases lay in between. In DNA form, the CDR3 reads TGTGCCAGCATTACAGGGTCAAAGGGCTACGAGCAGTACTTC. This gives the protein CASITGSKGYEQYF.

The chain has TRBV5-6 and TRBJ1-3, with a tentative D call TRBD1 (5 bases). Trimming took off 3 bases at V and 2 bases at J, with 21 bases between the two ends. CDR3 size: 18 residues. Germline V gives CDR1 SGHDT, CDR2 YYEEEE. In DNA, the CDR3 is TGTGCCAGCAGCTCCGCCCGGCAGGGAATTGGGACTGGAAACACCATATATTTT. Amino acids: CASSSARQGIGTGNTIYF.